This section outlines one T cell receptor (beta chain) sequence together with its context. Its cognate antigen is unknown. This sample stems from a study of regulatory dendritic cells for organ transplantation. Sequencing was performed with immunoSEQ multiplex PCR; in TCRdb, only in-frame clones are kept and a portion is missing. This table holds about 34,000 clones, roughly nine tenths found once. V was shortened by 4 bases and J by 0 bases, with 10 bases between the two germline ends. CDR1 and CDR2 from the germline V gene are MNHNS and SASEGT. The CDR3 spans 15 residues. Overall study findings and caveats: Memory CD8+ clonal expansion seemed more limited with regulatory than mature dendritic cells.

The chain employs TRBV6-1 and TRBJ1-5; tentative D call: TRBD1 (5 bases). This clonotype was sampled from a human donor in good health. The sequenced sample consisted of naive CD4+ T cells from blood. Subset described: CD45RA+ naive T cells. The CDR3 loop reads CASSVVRDSNQPQHF. The CDR3 bases are TGTGCCAGCAGTGTGGTCAGGGATAGCAATCAGCCCCAGCATTTT.